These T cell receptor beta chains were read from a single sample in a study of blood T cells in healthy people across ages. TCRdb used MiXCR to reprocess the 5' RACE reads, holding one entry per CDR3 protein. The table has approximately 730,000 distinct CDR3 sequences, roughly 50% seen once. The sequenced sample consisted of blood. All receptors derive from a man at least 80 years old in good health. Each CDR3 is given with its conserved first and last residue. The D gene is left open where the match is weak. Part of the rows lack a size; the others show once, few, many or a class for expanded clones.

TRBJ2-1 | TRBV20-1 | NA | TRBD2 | TGCAGTGCAGACCGACTAGCGGGAGGGAATGAGCAGTTCTTC | CSADRLAGGNEQFF
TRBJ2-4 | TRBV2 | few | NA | TGTGCCAGCAGTGAAATGGGAGGGGGAGACATTCAGTACTTC | CASSEMGGGDIQYF
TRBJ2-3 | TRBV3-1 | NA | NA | TGTGCCAGCAGCCAAGGGGTATCGGCAGATACGCAGTATTTT | CASSQGVSADTQYF
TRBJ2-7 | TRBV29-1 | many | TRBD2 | TGCAGCGTAGCTACCGGGACTAGAGTTGGCGAGCAGTACTTC | CSVATGTRVGEQYF
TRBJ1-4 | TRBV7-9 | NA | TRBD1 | TGTGCCAGCAGCAACGACAGGGCCGTATATGAAAAACTGTTTTTT | CASSNDRAVYEKLFF
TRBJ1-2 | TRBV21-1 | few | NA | TGTGCCAGCAGCAACGTAAAGGCGGACAGGGGGCTGGGTGGCTACACCTTC | CASSNVKADRGLGGYTF
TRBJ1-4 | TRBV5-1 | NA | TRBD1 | TGCGCCAGCAGCTTGTTCAACAGGGGCAATGAAAAACTGTTTTTT | CASSLFNRGNEKLFF
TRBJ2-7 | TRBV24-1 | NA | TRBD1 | TGTGCCACCAGCCCCGGACAGGCCTATGGACCTCTTCGGGAGCAGTACTTC | CATSPGQAYGPLREQYF
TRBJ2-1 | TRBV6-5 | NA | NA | TGTGCCAGCAGCCATGGGGACCGCGAGCAGTTCTTC | CASSHGDREQFF
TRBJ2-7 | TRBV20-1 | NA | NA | TGCAGTGCTAGAGTCGGTAAAGACCCCTACGAGCAGTACTTC | CSARVGKDPYEQYF
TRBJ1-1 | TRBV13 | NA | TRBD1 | TGTGCCAGCAGCTTAGGCCTCGGAGGGGGCTTGAACACTGAAGCTTTCTTT | CASSLGLGGGLNTEAFF
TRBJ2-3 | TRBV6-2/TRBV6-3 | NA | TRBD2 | TGTGCCAGCGTTACTAGCGGGAGCGGAGGGGATACGCAGTATTTT | CASVTSGSGGDTQYF
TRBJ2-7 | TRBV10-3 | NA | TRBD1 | TGTGCCATCAGTGAGTCACAGGGGACCCCCTACGAGCAGTACTTC | CAISESQGTPYEQYF
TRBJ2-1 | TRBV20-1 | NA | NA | TGCAGTGCTAGATCCGAGATCCCTTACAATGAGCAGTTCTTC | CSARSEIPYNEQFF
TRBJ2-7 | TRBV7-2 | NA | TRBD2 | TGTGCCAGCAGCCCCCGGGGGGTCTACGAGCAGTACTTC | CASSPRGVYEQYF
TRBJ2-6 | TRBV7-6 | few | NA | TGTGCCAGCAGCAAGCGGGCTGGGGCCAACGTCCTGACTTTC | CASSKRAGANVLTF
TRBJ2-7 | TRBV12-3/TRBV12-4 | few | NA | TGTGCCAGCAGTTCAAGCGGGTTAAGCGAGCAGTACTTC | CASSSSGLSEQYF
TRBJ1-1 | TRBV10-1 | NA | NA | TGCGCCAGCAGTGATCCGTCCCACAAGGGGGACACTGAAGCTTTCTTT | CASSDPSHKGDTEAFF
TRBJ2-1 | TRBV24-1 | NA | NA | TGTGCCACCGAGGACAGAGCCTACAATGAGCAGTTCTTC | CATEDRAYNEQFF
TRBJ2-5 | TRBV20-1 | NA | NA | TGCAGTGCTAGAGATGTCGGCGGAGCACAAGAGACCCAGTACTTC | CSARDVGGAQETQYF
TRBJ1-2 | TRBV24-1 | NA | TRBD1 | TGTGCCACCAGTGATCCTTCGACAGGGGTGAACTATGGCTACACCTTC | CATSDPSTGVNYGYTF
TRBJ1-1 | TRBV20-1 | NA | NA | TGCAGTGCTAGAGATAGAAAACTTGGCACTGAAGCTTTCTTT | CSARDRKLGTEAFF
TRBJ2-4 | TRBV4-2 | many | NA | TGTGCCAGCAGCCAACGCTCCGGAGGGACAAACATTCAGTACTTC | CASSQRSGGTNIQYF
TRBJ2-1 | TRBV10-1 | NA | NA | TGCGCCAGCTCTACATCACAGGAGCAGTTCTTC | CASSTSQEQFF
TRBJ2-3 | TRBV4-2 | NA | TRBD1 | TGTGCCAGCAGCCAAAGACAGGGGGCGCAACCAGATACGCAGTATTTT | CASSQRQGAQPDTQYF
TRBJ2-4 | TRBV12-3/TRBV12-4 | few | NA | TGTGCCAGCAGTCCCGGACAGCTAGGCCCCAAAAACATTCAGTACTTC | CASSPGQLGPKNIQYF
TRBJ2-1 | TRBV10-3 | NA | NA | TGTGCCATCACAAGGGACCACACGGATACGCAGTTCTTC | CAITRDHTDTQFF